The rows below give T cell receptor beta chains drawn from one sample of a study of T-cell memory formation after mild COVID-19. A single record per CDR3 protein comes from TCRdb applying MiXCR to the 5' RACE reads. The sample has about 260,000 distinct CDR3 sequences; roughly 8.2% are singletons. Specimen: PBMCs or a T cell subset sorted from them (not recorded which). The source of these receptors is a young man who had mild COVID-19 (a few samples of this study predate the infection). Cell type and time point are not known. Both conserved end residues are part of each CDR3. The D gene is left open where the match is weak. Size values are once, few and many counts, or a class for expanded clones, and some rows have none.

>TRBV7-3|.|.|TRBJ2-4
TGTGCCAGCAGCTTAATTGGGGGCATTCAGTACTTC
CASSLIGGIQYF
>TRBV7-6|TRBD1|many|TRBJ2-5
TGTGCCAGCAGCTTAGGGGGGACAGGCCTACAAGAGACCCAGTACTTC
CASSLGGTGLQETQYF
>TRBV5-5|.|few|TRBJ2-1
TGTGCCAGCAGCCGGCCTCTTAATGAGCAGTTCTTC
CASSRPLNEQFF
>TRBV29-1|.|few|TRBJ2-1
TGCAGCGTCGTAGACAGGAGCTCCTACAATGAGCAGTTCTTC
CSVVDRSSYNEQFF
>TRBV3-1|.|few|TRBJ1-1
TGTGCCAGCAGCCAAGTGGGGGGTAGCACTGAAGCTTTCTTT
CASSQVGGSTEAFF
>TRBV15|.|few|TRBJ2-1
TGTGCCACCAGCAGAGACGATCTTGGCAGCTTCAATGAGCAGTTCTTC
CATSRDDLGSFNEQFF
>TRBV5-4|TRBD2|few|TRBJ2-3
TGTGCCAGCATGACAAGAGCCCCCATTAGCGGGGGTAGCACAGATACGCAGTATTTT
CASMTRAPISGGSTDTQYF
>TRBV5-1|TRBD1|few|TRBJ1-5
TGCGCCAGCAGCTTGGAAGGGGGCTCCAATCAGCCCCAGCATTTT
CASSLEGGSNQPQHF
>TRBV7-9|.|few|TRBJ2-2
TGTGCCAGCAGCTTAAAACAGAGACCGAACACCGGGGAGCTGTTTTTT
CASSLKQRPNTGELFF
>TRBV20-1|TRBD2|few|TRBJ2-5
TGCAGTGCTAGTCCTAGCGGGGCCGAGACCCAGTACTTC
CSASPSGAETQYF
>TRBV10-3|.|few|TRBJ1-3
TGTGCCACAAAGGCGATGGGAGGAAACACCATATATTTT
CATKAMGGNTIYF
>TRBV2|TRBD2|once|TRBJ2-1
TGTGCCAGCGAACTAGCGGGGGAGCAGTTCTTC
CASELAGEQFF
>TRBV4-3|.|few|TRBJ1-1
TGCGCCAGCAGCCAGTTGGGGGGAAACACTGAAGCTTTCTTT
CASSQLGGNTEAFF
>TRBV29-1|TRBD1|.|TRBJ2-7
TGCAGCACCCGGACAGGGGGTTCCTACGAGCAGTACTTC
CSTRTGGSYEQYF
>TRBV7-2|TRBD1|few|TRBJ2-1
TGTGCCAGCAGCTTCGGACAGGCGATCTACAATGAGCAGTTCTTC
CASSFGQAIYNEQFF
>TRBV12-3/TRBV12-4|.|few|TRBJ2-6
TGTGCCATTTCAGGGGTCTCGACCAACGTCCTGACTTTC
CAISGVSTNVLTF
>TRBV4-1|TRBD1|few|TRBJ2-7
TGCGCCAGCAGCCAACCGCGAGCGACAGGGGTGGCCGAGCAGTACTTC
CASSQPRATGVAEQYF
>TRBV5-1|TRBD1|few|TRBJ2-5
TGCGCCAGCAGCTTGACGGGACAGGGCCCAGAGACCCAGTACTTC
CASSLTGQGPETQYF
>TRBV5-6|.|.|TRBJ1-1
TGTGCCAGCAGCTTGGTTTCAGCAGGGGAAACTGAAGCTTTCTTT
CASSLVSAGETEAFF
>TRBV9|.|many|TRBJ2-1
TGTGCCAGCAGCGCCGGGGGGCGGAATGAGCAGTTCTTC
CASSAGGRNEQFF
>TRBV12-3/TRBV12-4|.|.|TRBJ2-6
TGTGCCACCTACAAAGGGGCCCTGGCCAACGTCCTGACTTTC
CATYKGALANVLTF
>TRBV28|TRBD1|few|TRBJ1-3
TGTGCCAGCAGGGACAGGGCAGGTTATGGAAACACCATATATTTT
CASRDRAGYGNTIYF
>TRBV4-3|.|.|TRBJ2-1
TGCGCCAGCAGCCAAGACAGGAGCTACAATGAGCAGTTCTTC
CASSQDRSYNEQFF
>TRBV5-6|.|.|TRBJ2-3
TGTGCCAGCAGCCTGGGCGGGGTCTATACGCAGTATTTT
CASSLGGVYTQYF
>TRBV5-1|TRBD1|.|TRBJ2-3
TGCGCCAGCAGCTCGGGACAGGAGGCAGATACGCAGTATTTT
CASSSGQEADTQYF
>TRBV4-1|.|.|TRBJ2-5
TGCGCCAGCAGCCAGACCCTCGGGGGCCGAGAGACCCAGTACTTC
CASSQTLGGRETQYF